The 24 T cell receptor beta chains below all came from one sample that was sequenced in a study of graft-versus-host responses after intestinal transplantation. The data were produced by immunoSEQ multiplex PCR, yet TCRdb's version contains in-frame clones alone and is incomplete. Found here are around 10,000 clones, approximately 31% of them singletons; the top ten hold approximately 1.9%. The sample was alloreactive CD4+ T cells from a mixed lymphocyte reaction culture, taken before transplantation. The subset is: CFSE-low proliferating T cells sorted from roughly six-day pre-transplant mixed lymphocyte reaction (GvH or HvG direction). These TCRs come from a human patient who was an organ donor for intestinal transplantation.

Relative to its sample, this clone is medium-sized. The chain couples TRBV7-9 to TRBJ2-7; 9 positions match TRBD2. This CDR3 contains 13 residues. After removal of 3 bases from V and 13 bases from J, the junction contained 10 bases not matched to a gene. Germline CDR1 SEHNR, CDR2 FQNEAQ (reference sequence). The CDR3 nucleotides are TGTGCCAGCAGCTTTCCTAGCGGGGCCCCGGGTTACTTC. It encodes CASSFPSGAPGYF. The variable domain in full, with the rest retrieved from reference TRBV7-9 and TRBJ2-7, is DTGVSQNPRHKITKRGQNVTFRCDPISEHNRLYWYRQTLGQGPEFLTYFQNEAQLEKSRLLSDRFSAERPKGSFSTLEIQRTEQGDSAMYLCASSFPSGAPGYFGPGTRLTVT.

The chain recombines TRBV5-1 with TRBJ2-1; no reliable D call. The CDR3 sequence is 14 residues long. Germline CDR1 SGHRS, CDR2 YFSETQ. Trimming left V 5 bases short and J 4 bases short, with 13 bases between. The CDR3 region is CASSHADKYNEQFF. The CDR3 DNA follows: TGCGCCAGCAGTCATGCCGACAAATACAATGAGCAGTTCTTC. Combining the CDR3 with reference TRBV5-1 and TRBJ2-1 gives the whole variable domain KAGVTQTPRYLIKTRGQQVTLSCSPISGHRSVSWYQQTPGQGLQFLFEYFSETQRNKGNFPGRFSGRQFSNSRSEMNVSTLELGDSALYLCASSHADKYNEQFFGPGTRLTVL.

V and J are TRBV7-3 and TRBJ1-4, with TRBD1 matching over 7 bases. The CDR3 consists of 13 residues. With V trimmed by 2 bases and J by 11 bases, 5 bases remained unmatched. Germline CDR1 and CDR2: SGHTA and FQGTGA. CDR3 sequence: CASSLHRGGKLFF. As DNA, the CDR3 is TGTGCCAGCAGCTTACACAGGGGTGGGAAACTGTTTTTT.

J is TRBJ2-7 and V is TRBV9, with 8 bases aligning to TRBD1. The CDR3 loop spans 11 amino acids. The J segment lost 12 bases and the V segment lost 3 bases, leaving 5 bases of the junction unmatched. Germline CDR1 is SGDLS and CDR2 is YYNGEE. The CDR3 sequence is CASSAGQGLYF. In DNA, the CDR3 is TGTGCCAGCAGCGCTGGACAGGGTCTGTACTTC. Filled out from reference TRBV9 and TRBJ2-7, the complete variable domain reads DSGVTQTPKHLITATGQRVTLRCSPRSGDLSVYWYQQSLDQGLQFLIQYYNGEERAKGNILERFSAQQFPDLHSELNLSSLELGDSALYFCASSAGQGLYFGPGTRLTVT.

The chain couples TRBV29-1 to TRBJ2-3; 13 positions match TRBD2. V was pared by 7 bases and J by 5 bases, with 12 bases of the junction left unmatched. Germline values: CDR1 SQVTM, CDR2 ANQGSEA. The CDR3 has 16 residues. The CDR3 DNA reads as TGCAGCGGGCTGATAACTAGCGGGGGGGCCAAAGATACGCAGTATTTT. This encodes CSGLITSGGAKDTQYF.

The chain couples TRBV18 to TRBJ1-2; 7 bases align to TRBD1. Trimming took 2 bases from V and 5 from J; bases not matched to a gene: 14. The CDR3 consists of 17 residues. The germline CDR1 and CDR2 sequences are KGHSH and LQKENI. CDR3 bases: TGTGCCAGCTCACCAATGACAGGGTTAGGAGTCCCTTATGGCTACACCTTC. Translated: CASSPMTGLGVPYGYTF. Full variable domain (outside the CDR3, taken from reference TRBV18 and TRBJ1-2): NAGVMQNPRHLVRRRGQEARLRCSPMKGHSHVYWYRQLPEEGLKFMVYLQKENIIDESGMPKERFSAEFPKEGPSILRIQQVVRGDSAAYFCASSPMTGLGVPYGYTFGSGTRLTVV.

By share, this clone ranks as medium-sized (0.01 to 0.1%). This sequence joins TRBV19 and TRBJ1-2; TRBD1 is a possible D gene (6 bases). This CDR3 is 13 amino acids long. V was clipped by 4 bases and J by 6 bases, with 12 bases between them. The germline CDR1 and CDR2 sequences are LNHDA and SQIVND (reference sequence). The CDR3 here is CASSKKGVHGYTF. Here the CDR3 DNA reads TGTGCCAGTAGTAAGAAGGGGGTCCATGGCTACACCTTC. The full variable domain, with the rest looked up from reference TRBV19 and TRBJ1-2, is DGGITQSPKYLFRKEGQNVTLSCEQNLNHDAMYWYRQDPGQGLRLIYYSQIVNDFQKGDIAEGYSVSREKKESFPLTVTSAQKNPTAFYLCASSKKGVHGYTFGSGTRLTVV.

This chain uses TRBV5-1 with TRBJ2-3, with TRBD1 as a possible D gene (5 bases). Germline V CDR1 and CDR2: SGHRS, YFSETQ. V was cut by 3 bases and J by 0 bases, with 11 bases left in between. The CDR3 sequence is 15 residues long. The DNA of the CDR3 is TGCGCCAGCAGCTCAAACTGGGGCAGCACAGATACGCAGTATTTT. Encoded protein: CASSSNWGSTDTQYF. The complete variable domain, with remaining parts taken from reference TRBV5-1 and TRBJ2-3, reads KAGVTQTPRYLIKTRGQQVTLSCSPISGHRSVSWYQQTPGQGLQFLFEYFSETQRNKGNFPGRFSGRQFSNSRSEMNVSTLELGDSALYLCASSSNWGSTDTQYFGPGTRLTVL.

This clone was picked up a small number of times. The rearrangement uses TRBV27 and TRBJ1-2, with TRBD1 as a possible D gene (6 bases). Looked up from germline, CDR1 is MNHEY and CDR2 is SMNVEV (reference sequence). V was cut by 6 bases and J by 7 bases, with 15 bases left in between. This CDR3 comprises 13 residues. The CDR3 loop reads CASRSTGNPGYTF. CDR3 sequence (DNA): TGTGCCAGCAGGTCAACAGGGAACCCTGGCTACACCTTC.

This chain connects TRBV7-9 to TRBJ1-4; 9 nucleotides match TRBD1. Per the germline V gene, CDR1 is SEHNR and CDR2 is FQNEAQ (reference sequence). The CDR3 loop spans 13 amino acids. V lost 6 bases and J lost 8; bases outside the gene matches: 4. DNA for the CDR3: TGTGCCAGCAGTCCTACAGGGGGCGAAAAACTGTTTTTT. Translating gives CASSPTGGEKLFF.

The rearrangement links TRBV6-1 to TRBJ1-1; 8 nucleotides agree with TRBD1. The trim removed 7 bases at V and 4 bases at J, leaving 11 bases unmatched. The germline gives CDR1 MNHNS, CDR2 SASEGT. The CDR3 loop spans 15 amino acids. The CDR3 sequence is CASTIRQGWSTEAFF. DNA of the CDR3: TGTGCCAGCACTATACGACAGGGGTGGAGCACTGAAGCTTTCTTT.

The gene calls are TRBV6-6 and TRBJ2-3, with 7 bases matching TRBD2. Germline V gene data show CDR1 as MNHNY and CDR2 as SVGAGI (reference sequence). The CDR3 sequence is 15 residues long. V lost 0 bases, J lost 5 bases, and 5 bases stayed unmatched. CDR3 in DNA: TGTGCCAGCAGTTACTCTCTCCGCGGGGGAGATACGCAGTATTTT. This sequence encodes CASSYSLRGGDTQYF.

This clone was seen a few times. V usage is TRBV5-6 and J usage is TRBJ2-7; 7 bases are a match to TRBD2. The CDR3 has 16 amino acids. Per germline, CDR1 SGHDT and CDR2 YYEEEE. V lost 0 bases to trimming and J lost 7 bases; unmatched junction nucleotides: 13. CDR3 in amino acids: CASSLGAGGGSVEQYF. In DNA form, the CDR3 reads TGTGCCAGCAGCTTGGGTGCAGGCGGGGGAAGTGTGGAGCAGTACTTC.

The chain links TRBV11-2 to TRBJ1-1; D possibly corresponds to TRBD1 (5 bases). Trimming removed 3 bases at V and 11 bases at J, with 10 bases between. The germline V gene encodes CDR1 SGHAT and CDR2 FQNNGV. The CDR3 length is 11 residues. CDR3 in amino acids: CASSFGTRAFF. The CDR3 DNA reads as TGTGCCAGCAGCTTCGGGACTAGGGCTTTCTTT.

The J gene is TRBJ1-1, the V gene TRBV5-1; perhaps TRBD1 as D (6 bases). This CDR3 contains 14 residues. Germline values: CDR1 SGHRS, CDR2 YFSETQ. Trimming cost V 5 bases and J 0 bases, with 11 bases left between them. In nucleotides, the CDR3 is TGCGCCAGCAGTTCTCAGGGGCTGAACACTGAAGCTTTCTTT. Protein sequence: CASSSQGLNTEAFF.

The sample holds a few counts of this clone. The rearrangement uses TRBV19 and TRBJ2-3; the D gene is possibly TRBD2 (5 bases). The CDR3 contains 13 residues. Trimming stripped 3 bases from V and 3 bases from J, with 7 bases between. The germline V gene has CDR1 LNHDA and CDR2 SQIVND (reference sequence). CDR3 residues: CASSISGTDTQYF. DNA of the CDR3: TGTGCCAGTAGTATTTCGGGAACAGATACGCAGTATTTT. Full variable domain (remainder filled in from reference TRBV19 and TRBJ2-3): DGGITQSPKYLFRKEGQNVTLSCEQNLNHDAMYWYRQDPGQGLRLIYYSQIVNDFQKGDIAEGYSVSREKKESFPLTVTSAQKNPTAFYLCASSISGTDTQYFGPGTRLTVL.

This clone was detected only a few times. The V call is TRBV21-1, the J call TRBJ1-4. TRBV21-1 is a listed pseudogene. The CDR3 length is 13 residues. CDR3 nucleotide sequence: TGTGCCAGCAGCAAAGCATCGAATGAAAAACTGTTTTTT. Encoded protein: CASSKASNEKLFF.

The gene calls are TRBV7-2 and TRBJ1-1; 7 bases line up with TRBD1. This CDR3 is 14 amino acids long. J lost 5 bases, V lost 6 bases, and 9 bases had no gene match. CDR1 is SGHTA and CDR2 is FQGNSA in the germline V gene. CDR3 protein: CASSNNRGRTEAFF. In DNA form, the CDR3 reads TGTGCCAGCAGTAACAACAGGGGTCGGACTGAAGCTTTCTTT.

The rearrangement uses TRBV4-2 and TRBJ2-7; D might be TRBD2 (7 bases). This CDR3 comprises 14 residues. V was clipped by 5 bases and J by 4 bases, with 15 bases between them. Germline lookup yields CDR1 LGHNA and CDR2 YNFKEQ. The CDR3 here is CASSLGGGGYEQYF. The CDR3 bases are TGTGCCAGCAGCTTGGGCGGGGGCGGATACGAGCAGTACTTC.

This chain links TRBV13 with TRBJ1-6; 8 bases line up with TRBD1. CDR1 PRHDT and CDR2 FYEKMQ come from the germline V gene (reference sequence). V trimming: 5 bases; J trimming: 7 bases; junction bases outside the gene matches: 7. CDR3 length: 15 residues. CDR3 in DNA: TGTGCCAGCAGCCAGAGACAGGGGCAAAATTCACCCCTCCACTTT. This translates into CASSQRQGQNSPLHF.

The chain employs TRBV5-4 and TRBJ2-1; TRBD2 matches at 8 bases. Per germline, CDR1 SGHNT and CDR2 YYREEE (reference sequence). This CDR3 has 14 amino acids. The V gene end was trimmed by 4 bases and the J gene end by 4 bases; junction bases not matched to a gene: 4. The CDR3 nucleotides read TGTGCCAGCAGCAAACAGCGGGGGTACAATGAGCAGTTCTTC. The encoded protein is CASSKQRGYNEQFF.

The chain couples TRBV30 to TRBJ2-1; maybe TRBD2 (6 bases). Between the trimmed V and J ends, which lost 0 bases and 4 bases, there was a span of 7 bases. The CDR3 totals 13 residues. CDR1 and CDR2 from the germline V gene are GTSNPN and SVGIG (reference sequence). CDR3 residues: CAWSVGSYNEQFF. CDR3 DNA sequence: TGTGCCTGGAGTGTCGGGAGTTACAATGAGCAGTTCTTC.

This rearrangement joins TRBV7-2 to TRBJ1-4; D unresolved. The CDR3 loop spans 13 amino acids. CDR1 is SGHTA, CDR2 FQGNSA, per germline. V was cut by 5 bases and J by 9 bases, with 13 bases left in between. Written as DNA, the CDR3 is TGTGCCAGCAGCGAGAGGATCAGTAAAAAACTGTTTTTT. This encodes CASSERISKKLFF.

The rearrangement uses TRBV10-3 and TRBJ2-7; 9 bases are shared with TRBD1. V lost 7 bases to trimming and J lost 3 bases; unmatched junction nucleotides: 7. Germline CDR1 is ENHRY and CDR2 is SYGVKD. The CDR3 runs to 14 residues. CDR3 nucleotide sequence: TGTGCCATCACCCCCGGGACAGGGAGCTACGAGCAGTACTTC. This encodes CAITPGTGSYEQYF.